Shown below are 9 T cell receptor beta chains from a single sample sequenced in a study of T cells in Graves' hyperthyroidism and ophthalmopathy (dated by TCRdb to the late 2010s). Library construction relied on multiplex PCR. Sequenced using an Illumina HiSeq 2000. The TCR beta CDR3 regions were amplified from RNA transcripts. For the first round of RT-PCR on the TCR CDR3, the HTBI primer set was used together with the Qiagen OneStep RT-PCR kit. TCRdb trimmed the raw reads at Q25, called clones with MiXCR and kept productive beta chains. Every CDR3 protein is listed once, alongside the most common genes and DNA of its rows. Counted in this sample were roughly 500,000 distinct CDR3 sequences; about 24% of them appeared once. Jointly, the top ten make up roughly 12% of the sample. Sequencing was carried out using blood. These receptors all stem from a woman younger than 45 with Graves' ophthalmopathy.

The chain joins TRBV5-1 to TRBJ2-5, with TRBD1 matching 10 bases. CDR3 length equals 15 residues. V shed 3 bases and J 3 bases; nucleotides not matched to a gene: 5. Germline lookup yields CDR1 SGHRS and CDR2 YFSETQ. The CDR3 DNA reads as TGCGCCAGCAGCTCGCGGACAGGGGGGGAAGAGACCCAGTACTTC. Translated: CASSSRTGGEETQYF. Complete variable domain (other parts from reference TRBV5-1 and TRBJ2-5): KAGVTQTPRYLIKTRGQQVTLSCSPISGHRSVSWYQQTPGQGLQFLFEYFSETQRNKGNFPGRFSGRQFSNSRSEMNVSTLELGDSALYLCASSSRTGGEETQYFGPGTRLLVL.

A few counts support this clonotype. The gene calls are TRBV6-1 and TRBJ1-1; D remains ambiguous. With 4 bases removed from V and 6 bases from J, the gap between germline ends came to 9 bases. The CDR3 totals 12 residues. Germline V lookup: CDR1 MNHNS, CDR2 SASEGT. The CDR3 nucleotides read TGTGCCAGCAGTGTTGGGCAAGCTGAAGCTTTCTTT. Translated, it gives CASSVGQAEAFF.

This clonotype was found many times. The rearrangement uses TRBV20-1 and TRBJ2-7, with 7 nucleotides matching TRBD1. The CDR3 runs 14 residues. Losses at the gene ends were 6 bases for V and 0 bases for J; bases not matched to a gene: 8. Germline CDR1 reads DFQATT; CDR2 reads SNEGSKA (reference sequence). As DNA, the CDR3 is TGCAGTGCGTGGACAGGACATTCCTCCTACGAGCAGTACTTC. This encodes CSAWTGHSSYEQYF.

The V and J genes are TRBV20-1 and TRBJ1-5; D is unclear. From germline, CDR1 is DFQATT and CDR2 SNEGSKA (reference sequence). CDR3 length: 13 amino acids. The V and J ends lost 2 bases and 2 bases respectively, with 7 bases between them. CDR3 residues: CSARNGRNQPQHF. As DNA, the CDR3 is TGCAGTGCTAGAAACGGGCGCAATCAGCCCCAGCATTTT.

The V call is TRBV30, the J call TRBJ1-5, with D unresolved. The V gene lost 0 bases and the J gene lost 6 bases, with 9 bases spanning the gap. The CDR3 consists of 13 residues. Germline-derived CDR1 and CDR2 are GTSNPN and SVGIG (reference sequence). CDR3 nucleotides: TGTGCCTGGAGTGTATCGGCAGGTCAGCCCCAGCATTTT. Encoded protein: CAWSVSAGQPQHF. Full variable domain (rest looked up from reference TRBV30 and TRBJ1-5): SQTIHQWPATLVQPVGSPLSLECTVEGTSNPNLYWYRQAAGRGLQLLFYSVGIGQISSEVPQNLSASRPQDRQFILSSKKLLLSDSGFYLCAWSVSAGQPQHFGDGTRLSIL.

V usage is TRBV4-1 and J usage is TRBJ1-5, with D hard to call. The CDR3 covers 16 residues. Germline-derived CDR1 and CDR2 are MGHRA and YSYEKL. The V gene lost 0 bases and the J gene lost 3 bases, with 12 bases spanning the gap. Here the CDR3 DNA reads TGCGCCAGCAGCCAAGACGGGCGGAGGCACAATCAGCCCCAGCATTTT. It yields the protein CASSQDGRRHNQPQHF.

This clonotype came up many times. J is TRBJ2-7 and V is TRBV6-1; D not certain. The germline V gene encodes CDR1 MNHNS and CDR2 SASEGT. This CDR3 spans 12 amino acids. Trimming removed 8 bases at V and 4 bases at J, with 12 bases between. CDR3 residues: CASSKTRYEQYF. CDR3 DNA sequence: TGTGCCAGCTCAAAGACGCGGTACGAGCAGTACTTC.

The J gene is TRBJ2-2, the V gene TRBV2, with D unclear. CDR1 and CDR2 from the germline V gene are SNHLY and FYNNEI. The CDR3 contains 14 residues. Trimming took 5 bases from V and 1 from J, leaving 8 bases between them. In DNA form, the CDR3 reads TGTGCCAGCAGTATGACCCAGAACACCGGGGAGCTGTTTTTT. Translating gives CASSMTQNTGELFF.

This sequence joins TRBV27 and TRBJ2-5; 9 nucleotides match TRBD2. Trimming cost V 5 bases and J 2 bases; bases outside gene matches: 9. CDR1 and CDR2 (germline): MNHEY, SMNVEV (reference sequence). This CDR3 spans 16 amino acids. The CDR3 sequence is CASSEAQAGGQETQYF. In DNA, the CDR3 is TGTGCCAGCAGTGAAGCCCAAGCGGGGGGACAAGAGACCCAGTACTTC.